This is a list of T cell receptor beta chains from one sample in a study of regulatory T cells in long-lasting Graves disease. TCRdb re-analysed the multiplex PCR reads in MiXCR, keeping a single row per CDR3 protein. The sample lists a few hundred thousand distinct CDR3 sequences; approximately 15% were seen once. Separately, the same data were catalogued under a study of T cells in Graves' hyperthyroidism and ophthalmopathy.

The material was peripheral blood mononuclear cells (PBMCs), obtained at new diagnosis, from a patient treated with antithyroid drugs. Receptors were obtained from a middle-aged man with Graves disease. Both conserved end residues are part of each CDR3. A D gene is named only where the DNA matches it firmly. Not every row has a clone size; where given, it reads once, few, many or a size class.

clone size	D gene	V gene	J gene	CDR3 DNA	CDR3 protein
few	-	TRBV7-9	TRBJ2-5	TGTGCCAGCAGCTCGTGGGGCTTCCAAGAGACCCAGTACTTC	CASSSWGFQETQYF
many	-	TRBV5-1	TRBJ1-1	TGCGCCAGCAGCTCACCTGAAGGCGGAGGCACTGAAGCTTTCTTT	CASSSPEGGGTEAFF
-	-	TRBV28	TRBJ2-7	TGTGCCAGCAGTTTTGACTTTGGGGCCAGCTCCTACGAGCAGTACTTC	CASSFDFGASSYEQYF
-	-	TRBV5-4	TRBJ1-1	TGTGCCAGCGGGGCAGAACGGGTGAACACTGAAGCTTTCTTT	CASGAERVNTEAFF
many	-	TRBV9	TRBJ2-5	TGTGCCAGCACCGGCGGGCTTCACCAGGGAGAGACCCAGTACTTC	CASTGGLHQGETQYF
many	-	TRBV18	TRBJ2-5	TGTGCCAGCTCACCGAACACCGAAGAGACCCAGTACTTC	CASSPNTEETQYF
few	-	TRBV20-1	TRBJ2-7	TGCAGTCTAAAACACTCTCAGTCCTACGAGCAGTACTTC	CSLKHSQSYEQYF
many	-	TRBV27	TRBJ1-1	TGTGCCAGCAGCCAGATCGTGAGCACTGAAGCTTTCTTT	CASSQIVSTEAFF
many	TRBD1	TRBV29-1	TRBJ2-5	TGCAGTGGCGGCAGGGGGTCAGAGACCCAGTACTTC	CSGGRGSETQYF
-	TRBD2	TRBV20-1	TRBJ2-1	TGCAGTGCTAGAGAGCTGGGGGGGACCTACAATGAGCAGTTCTTC	CSARELGGTYNEQFF
few	TRBD1	TRBV7-3	TRBJ2-5	TGTGCCAGCAGCTTAGTCGGGACAGGGTGGGAGACCCAGTACTTC	CASSLVGTGWETQYF
many	TRBD1	TRBV20-1	TRBJ2-7	TGCAGTGCTAAAGCGGTACAGGGGGCGCGCAACGAGCAGTACTTC	CSAKAVQGARNEQYF
-	TRBD1	TRBV7-9	TRBJ2-7	TGTGCCAGCAGCTTAGCTACCCTTGGGACAGGGAAAAAACCCTACGAGCAGTACTTC	CASSLATLGTGKKPYEQYF
-	TRBD2	TRBV11-3	TRBJ2-1	TGTGCCAGCAGCGGGGGGGAGGCGTACAATGAGCAGTTCTTC	CASSGGEAYNEQFF
-	-	TRBV4-3	TRBJ1-1	TGCGCCAGCAGTCAAGGGGGAAACAGGGCAAACACTGAAGCTTTCTTT	CASSQGGNRANTEAFF
-	TRBD1	TRBV28	TRBJ1-5	TGTGCCAGCAGTCGGGACAGCCCGAGCAATCAGCCCCAGCATTTT	CASSRDSPSNQPQHF
many	-	TRBV4-1	TRBJ2-2	TGCGCCAGCAGCCAAGGCCTACTGCTGAACACCGGGGAGCTGTTTTTT	CASSQGLLLNTGELFF
many	-	TRBV7-2	TRBJ2-1	TGTGCCAGCAGCCTAACTAGGGATGAGCAGTTCTTC	CASSLTRDEQFF
few	TRBD2	TRBV6-5	TRBJ2-7	TGTGCCAGCAGTTATCAATTAGCGGGGTACTACGAGCAGTACTTC	CASSYQLAGYYEQYF
-	-	TRBV6-2/TRBV6-3	TRBJ1-5	TGTGCCAGCAGTGGGAGGGGGAGTCAGCCCCAGCATTTT	CASSGRGSQPQHF
many	-	TRBV24-1	TRBJ1-5	TGTGCCACCATCGGAGGAAGCTATAGCAATCAGCCCCAGCATTTT	CATIGGSYSNQPQHF
many	-	TRBV10-3	TRBJ2-7	TGTGCCATCGGATGGGATGGGGAGCAGTACTTC	CAIGWDGEQYF
few	-	TRBV20-1	TRBJ2-2	TGCAGTGCTAGTATGTGGACGAACACCGGGGAGCTGTTTTTT	CSASMWTNTGELFF
many	TRBD2	TRBV5-1	TRBJ2-4	TGCGCCAGCAGCCCCACGGACGGGGGGAGCAACATTCAGTACTTC	CASSPTDGGSNIQYF
many	TRBD1	TRBV2	TRBJ1-2	TGTGCCAGCCGGAGACGGACAGGCGAGAGTGGCTACACCTTC	CASRRRTGESGYTF
many	TRBD1	TRBV28	TRBJ2-7	TGTGCCAGCAGCCACCCGACAGGGGCCTACGAGCAGTACTTC	CASSHPTGAYEQYF
few	-	TRBV19	TRBJ2-5	TGTGCCAGTAGCGGTGTGCTTCAAGAGACCCAGTACTTC	CASSGVLQETQYF
-	-	TRBV20-1	TRBJ2-4	TGCAGTGCCCCTCCCCTTAGCGGCAAAAACATTCAGTACTTC	CSAPPLSGKNIQYF
-	-	TRBV28	TRBJ2-1	TGTGCCAGCAGTTTATATGGAGGGGGCTACAATGAGCAGTTCTTC	CASSLYGGGYNEQFF
many	-	TRBV2	TRBJ2-1	TGTGCCAGCGGGCAGTACAATGAGCAGTTCTTC	CASGQYNEQFF
many	-	TRBV6-1	TRBJ1-5	TGTGCCAGCAGGGGACGGAATAGCAATCAGCCCCAGCATTTT	CASRGRNSNQPQHF
many	-	TRBV5-8	TRBJ1-3	TGTGCCAGCAGCTTGGAGGGACGCTCTGGAAACACCATATATTTT	CASSLEGRSGNTIYF
-	-	TRBV20-1	TRBJ2-7	TGCAGTGCTAACTTCGGCGAGCAGTACTTC	CSANFGEQYF
few	TRBD1	TRBV28	TRBJ1-2	TGTGCCAGCAGTTTACCCCCTCTCAGGGGGAACTATGGCTACACCTTC	CASSLPPLRGNYGYTF
many	TRBD2	TRBV15	TRBJ2-5	TGTGCCACCAGCAGAGAGTCTAGCGGGGGGGAAGAGACCCAGTACTTC	CATSRESSGGEETQYF
many	-	TRBV5-1	TRBJ2-3	TGTGCCAGCAGCTTAGGGCGGGGCGCAGATACGCAGTATTTT	CASSLGRGADTQYF
many	-	TRBV2	TRBJ2-5	TGTGCCAGCAGTGAAAGGGGAAGCGAGACCCAGTACTTC	CASSERGSETQYF
many	TRBD2	TRBV28	TRBJ2-7	TGTGCCAGCAGTCCAGGTCTAGCGGGGGGGTTCTCCTACGAGCAGTACTTC	CASSPGLAGGFSYEQYF
few	-	TRBV7-9	TRBJ1-2	TGTGCCAGCAGCTTAGTCTCACAGGGTGAGGTCTATGGCTACACCTTC	CASSLVSQGEVYGYTF
many	-	TRBV20-1	TRBJ1-1	TGCAGTGCTAAATGGGAGAACACTGAAGCTTTCTTT	CSAKWENTEAFF
many	-	TRBV5-6	TRBJ1-5	TGTGCCAGCAGCTTGGCCGGGATCAATCAGCCCCAGCATTTT	CASSLAGINQPQHF
few	-	TRBV5-1	TRBJ1-2	TGCGCCAGCATGAAGCCGGGGGGTTATGGCTACACCTTC	CASMKPGGYGYTF
many	-	TRBV30	TRBJ1-5	TGTGCCTGGAGTAGTCGGGTTAGTAGCAATCAGCCCCAGCATTTT	CAWSSRVSSNQPQHF
few	-	TRBV5-1	TRBJ1-4	TGCGCCAGCAGCTTGTTAGGTTATCAGGGTCCACAAGCGGCTAATGAAAAACTGTTTTTT	CASSLLGYQGPQAANEKLFF
many	TRBD1	TRBV18	TRBJ1-6	TGTGCCAGCTCACCGCAGACAGGGGGCCATAATTCACCCCTCCACTTT	CASSPQTGGHNSPLHF
many	-	TRBV6-1	TRBJ2-7	TGTGCCAGCAGAGAGTCAACGAGCTCCTACGAGCAGTACTTC	CASRESTSSYEQYF
many	-	TRBV28	TRBJ2-5	TGTGCCAGCAGACTCTGGGGGAAGGAGACCCAGTACTTC	CASRLWGKETQYF
many	-	TRBV15	TRBJ1-1	TGTGCCACCAGCAGGGACTGGGGGAACGGTCTTTCAGCTTTCTTT	CATSRDWGNGLSAFF
-	-	TRBV3-1	TRBJ2-3	TGTGCCAGCAGCCGCCCGGTATCCGGTACGCAGTATTTT	CASSRPVSGTQYF
few	TRBD1	TRBV20-1	TRBJ2-3	TGCAGTGCTAGGACAACCGGGACAGGGTACACAGATACGCAGTATTTT	CSARTTGTGYTDTQYF
many	-	TRBV25-1	TRBJ2-7	TGTGCCAGCAGTGGAAGACCACCAAGCTACGAGCAGTACTTC	CASSGRPPSYEQYF
many	-	TRBV28	TRBJ1-1	TGTGCCAGCAGACCTCCCACAGCGAGGAACACTGAAGCTTTCTTT	CASRPPTARNTEAFF
many	-	TRBV28	TRBJ2-1	TGTGCCAGCAGTGTCACGGGGGGCGGGGGCAATGAGCAGTTCTTC	CASSVTGGGGNEQFF
many	TRBD1	TRBV12-3/TRBV12-4	TRBJ1-6	TGTGCCAGCACCAGGAGGACAGGGAGGGCCTCACCCCTCCACTTT	CASTRRTGRASPLHF
many	-	TRBV7-7	TRBJ1-1	TGTGCTAGCAGCCCCGCGGGACAGAACACTGAAGCTTTCTTT	CASSPAGQNTEAFF
many	-	TRBV5-1	TRBJ2-6	TGTGCCAGCTCCCGCGGCTCTGGGGCCAACGTCCTGACTTTC	CASSRGSGANVLTF
-	-	TRBV4-2	TRBJ2-1	TGTGCCAGCAGCCAAGATTTAGCCAGCTACAATGAGCAGTTCTTC	CASSQDLASYNEQFF
few	-	TRBV20-1	TRBJ1-5	TGCAGTGCTAGAGACAGGGGATTTAATCAGCCCCAGCATTTT	CSARDRGFNQPQHF
many	-	TRBV28	TRBJ2-7	TGTGCCAGCAGTCCCGGGACGGTATCTGACGAGCAGTACTTC	CASSPGTVSDEQYF